The T cell receptor beta chain under discussion was sequenced for a study of blood T cell repertoires in COVID-19. Study-wide background: The United States, Italy and Spain were the sources of the acute and convalescent COVID-19 samples.

V was pared by 5 bases and J by 3 bases, with 0 bases of the junction left unmatched. CDR3 length equals 12 residues. Germline values: CDR1 SNHLY, CDR2 FYNNEI. The method was immunoSEQ multiplex PCR; TCRdb's version includes in-frame clones alone and lacks a portion of them. This table has hundreds of thousands of clones, 85% to 90% appearing once. The rearrangement uses TRBV2 and TRBJ2-5, with 7 bases matching TRBD2. The TCR comes from a woman between 65 and 79 years old with COVID-19, enrolled during active disease. The sample was peripheral blood. CDR3 DNA: TGTGCCAGCAGTCGGGGGGAAGAGACCCAGTACTTC. Translating gives CASSRGEETQYF. The full variable domain, completed using reference TRBV2 and TRBJ2-5, is EPEVTQTPSHQVTQMGQEVILRCVPISNHLYFYWYRQILGQKVEFLVSFYNNEISEKSEIFDDQFSVERPDGSNFTLKIRSTKLEDSAMYFCASSRGEETQYFGPGTRLLVL.